These 14 T cell receptor beta chains share one sample of origin, sequenced in a study of PD-1 blockade in classical Hodgkin lymphoma. Time point indicated: cycle 4 day 1 (C4D1), after more than 5 weeks of nivolumab. Every patient was affected by relapse after autologous stem cell transplantation, while exposure to brentuximab vedotin was not uniform. Assay: immunoSEQ multiplex PCR; the TCRdb copy retains only in-frame clones and omits some. The sample consists of over 15,000 clones, more than 75% of them appearing once. Sequenced material: peripheral blood mononuclear cells (PBMCs), taken before the fourth cycle of nivolumab. All receptors derive from a human donor with classical Hodgkin lymphoma.

The chain recombines TRBV19 with TRBJ1-3; D is unclear. The V end was cut by 3 bases, the J end by 0 bases, with 9 bases between. Germline CDR1 LNHDA, CDR2 SQIVND (reference sequence). CDR3 length equals 15 residues. The CDR3 DNA reads as TGTGCCAGTAGTATTACGGGTAGCTCTGGAAACACCATATATTTT. It is translated as CASSITGSSGNTIYF.

The chain combines TRBV4-2 with TRBJ1-3; D uncertain. CDR3 length: 14 residues. Trimming took 1 base from V and 4 from J, leaving 8 bases between them. Per germline, CDR1 LGHNA and CDR2 YNFKEQ. The CDR3 reads CASSQVGVGNTIYF. The CDR3 DNA reads TGTGCCAGCAGCCAAGTCGGGGTGGGAAACACCATATATTTT.

V gene TRBV15 combines with J gene TRBJ1-1; no firm D call. Germline values: CDR1 LNHNV, CDR2 YYDKDF (reference sequence). Deletions cut 1 base from V and 5 bases from J, with 5 bases between. The CDR3 spans 12 residues. In DNA, the CDR3 is TGTGCCACCAGCAGAGGAGGGACTGAAGCTTTCTTT. Amino acids: CATSRGGTEAFF.

CDR3 in DNA: TGTGCCAGCAGTCCCGGGACAGGGGATGAGCAGTTCTTC. Translation gives CASSPGTGDEQFF. This chain joins TRBV21-1 and TRBJ2-1; the tabulated D call, TRBD1, remains unverified against the DNA. TRBV21-1 is a pseudogene segment. CDR3 length: 13 amino acids.

J is TRBJ2-2 and V is TRBV10-3; no clear D gene. This CDR3 is built from 14 residues. V was shortened by 10 bases and J by 0 bases, with 12 bases between the two germline ends. The germline CDR1 and CDR2 sequences are ENHRY and SYGVKD. CDR3 DNA: TGTGCCACTTTGGACGGAGCGAACACCGGGGAGCTGTTTTTT. It is translated as CATLDGANTGELFF.

This clone was observed once. The rearrangement links TRBV5-8 to TRBJ1-6; D gene uncertain. The V and J ends lost 1 base and 7 bases respectively, with 12 bases between them. The CDR3 runs to 15 residues. Germline loops: CDR1 SGHTS, CDR2 YDEGEE. The CDR3 sequence is CASSLLGGLNSPLHF. Here the CDR3 DNA reads TGTGCCAGCAGCTTGTTGGGAGGCTTGAATTCACCCCTCCACTTT.

This clone turned up a few times. V gene TRBV27 combines with J gene TRBJ1-4; D possibly corresponds to TRBD1 (5 bases). In germline, CDR1 is MNHEY, CDR2 SMNVEV (reference sequence). V was clipped by 5 bases and J by 2 bases, with 12 bases between them. This CDR3 comprises 15 residues. CDR3 bases: TGTGCCAGCAGTAATGATGAGGGGACTAATGAAAAACTGTTTTTT. Residues: CASSNDEGTNEKLFF.

The J gene is TRBJ1-1, the V gene TRBV29-1; possibly TRBD1 for D (5 bases). V lost 5 bases, J lost 3 bases, and 16 bases lay in between. The CDR3 totals 14 residues. CDR1 and CDR2 (germline): SQVTM, ANQGSEA. The CDR3 loop is CSVRFQGGYTEAFF. In DNA form, the CDR3 reads TGCAGCGTTAGGTTCCAGGGCGGATACACTGAAGCTTTCTTT.

This clone was detected a few times. This chain connects TRBV25-1 to TRBJ2-2; D may be TRBD2 (6 bases). In germline, CDR1 is MGHDK, CDR2 SYGVNS. CDR3 size: 14 residues. V was pared by 7 bases and J by 4 bases, with 13 bases between. The CDR3 nucleotides are TGTGCCAGCAACGCCGCGGGGTCCACCGGGGAGCTGTTTTTT. Translating it yields CASNAAGSTGELFF.

This clone was seen more than once but under ten times. This chain uses TRBV10-1 with TRBJ2-7; TRBD1 is a possible D gene (5 bases). The CDR3 is 14 residues long. Germline V lookup: CDR1 WNHNN, CDR2 SYGVQD (reference sequence). V was cut by 4 bases and J by 0 bases, with 10 bases left in between. The CDR3 region has the DNA TGCGCCAGCAGTGGACCCCAGGGCTCCTACGAGCAGTACTTC. The encoded protein is CASSGPQGSYEQYF.

The V call is TRBV5-1, the J call TRBJ1-3; D gene ambiguous. Germline lookup yields CDR1 SGHRS and CDR2 YFSETQ. This CDR3 is built from 15 residues. Trimming pared 1 base from V and 4 bases from J, leaving 12 bases between. CDR3 nucleotide sequence: TGCGCCAGCAGCTTGAGGCCCACGGGGGGAAACACCATATATTTT. It translates to CASSLRPTGGNTIYF.

The table lists this clone with a few counts. The V and J genes are TRBV21-1 and TRBJ2-7. TRBV21-1 is a pseudogene. The CDR3 sequence is 14 residues long. The CDR3 loop reads CASSKGSQRAEQYF. DNA for the CDR3: TGTGCCAGCAGCAAAGGGAGTCAAAGGGCCGAGCAGTACTTC.

This clone was seen a few times. The V call is TRBV5-6, the J call TRBJ2-7; 11 nucleotides line up with TRBD2. The CDR3 length is 15 residues. V trimming: 4 bases; J trimming: 3 bases; junction bases outside the gene matches: 6. CDR1 SGHDT and CDR2 YYEEEE come from the germline V gene. CDR3 in amino acids: CASSRPGLAVYEQYF. CDR3 sequence (DNA): TGTGCCAGCAGCCGGCCGGGACTAGCGGTCTACGAGCAGTACTTC.

The chain employs TRBV6-6 and TRBJ1-1; no definite D call. The CDR3 consists of 15 residues. Trimming removed 2 bases from V and 1 base from J, with 11 bases in between. CDR1 is MNHNY and CDR2 is SVGAGI in the germline V gene (reference sequence). The CDR3 region has the DNA TGTGCCAGCAGTTACCCCCCGGGAGCGAACACTGAAGCTTTCTTT. It translates to CASSYPPGANTEAFF.